These 20 T cell receptor beta chains were sequenced from one sample in a study of cytomegalovirus exposure and HLA in healthy donors. Primers included in the PCR were 60 Vbeta and 13 Jbeta primers. Data came from immunoSEQ multiplex PCR; TCRdb stores just in-frame clones and leaves some out. The data hold around 40,000 clones, with 60% to 80% observed a single time. Source material: PBMCs. Every receptor here comes from a man aged 25-45 years in good health and CMV-seronegative.

The rearrangement joins TRBV15 to TRBJ2-5, with 15 bases identical to TRBD2. V dropped 0 bases and J dropped 2; count of bases not matched to a gene: 10. CDR3 length equals 20 residues. Germline CDR1 and CDR2: LNHNV and YYDKDF (reference sequence). The CDR3 DNA reads TGTGCCACCAGCAGAGACGCAGGACTAGCGGGAGGGCTCCGACAAGAGACCCAGTACTTC. This gives the protein CATSRDAGLAGGLRQETQYF.

This clone was observed a single time. The rearrangement uses TRBV18 and TRBJ2-7; 7 positions agree with TRBD1. The J segment lost 4 bases and the V segment lost 6 bases, leaving 12 bases of the junction unmatched. This CDR3 is built from 15 residues. CDR1 and CDR2 from the germline V gene are KGHSH and LQKENI. In nucleotides, the CDR3 is TGTGCCAGCTCGCTCCGGGACAGCATAAATTACGAGCAGTACTTC. This translates into CASSLRDSINYEQYF. The full variable domain, its missing parts supplied by reference TRBV18 and TRBJ2-7, is NAGVMQNPRHLVRRRGQEARLRCSPMKGHSHVYWYRQLPEEGLKFMVYLQKENIIDESGMPKERFSAEFPKEGPSILRIQQVVRGDSAAYFCASSLRDSINYEQYFGPGTRLTVT.

J is TRBJ2-6 and V is TRBV2, with D perhaps TRBD1 (6 bases). The length of the CDR3 is 19 residues. Germline assignment: CDR1 SNHLY and CDR2 FYNNEI. Trimming stripped 4 bases from V and 0 bases from J, with 19 bases between. The CDR3 sequence: CASSAFAGATFSGANVLTF. Here the CDR3 DNA reads TGTGCCAGCAGTGCTTTTGCAGGGGCGACTTTCTCTGGGGCCAACGTCCTGACTTTC.

The chain combines TRBV19 with TRBJ1-5; 11 positions agree with TRBD1. The V segment lost 4 bases and the J segment 5 bases; nucleotides outside the gene matches: 4. There are 15 residues in the CDR3. The germline CDR1 and CDR2 sequences are LNHDA and SQIVND (reference sequence). The CDR3 sequence: CASSTQGQGDQPQHF. Here the CDR3 DNA reads TGTGCCAGTAGTACCCAGGGACAGGGGGATCAGCCCCAGCATTTT. Variable domain in full (rest from reference TRBV19 and TRBJ1-5): DGGITQSPKYLFRKEGQNVTLSCEQNLNHDAMYWYRQDPGQGLRLIYYSQIVNDFQKGDIAEGYSVSREKKESFPLTVTSAQKNPTAFYLCASSTQGQGDQPQHFGDGTRLSIL.

V and J are TRBV28 and TRBJ2-1; D is uncertain. Between the trimmed V and J ends, which lost 2 bases and 10 bases, there was a span of 6 bases. Germline assignment: CDR1 MDHEN and CDR2 SYDVKM. This CDR3 has 11 residues. CDR3 sequence: CASSLAVEQFF. In DNA form, the CDR3 reads TGTGCCAGCAGTTTAGCGGTCGAGCAGTTCTTC.

V gene TRBV30 combines with J gene TRBJ1-5; 7 bases fit TRBD1. CDR3 length: 13 amino acids. V shed 1 base and J 5 bases; nucleotides not matched to a gene: 2. Per the germline V gene, CDR1 is GTSNPN and CDR2 is SVGIG (reference sequence). This chain's CDR3 is CAWSGDSDQPQHF. CDR3 DNA: TGTGCCTGGAGTGGGGACAGTGATCAGCCCCAGCATTTT.

This chain uses TRBV14 with TRBJ2-7, with D uncertain. V was clipped by 2 bases and J by 3 bases, with 5 bases between them. The CDR3 runs 12 residues. CDR1 is SGHDN, CDR2 FVKESK, per germline. CDR3 DNA sequence: TGTGCCAGCAGCCAACTCAGCTACGAGCAGTACTTC. Its translation is CASSQLSYEQYF.

This clone was detected only a few times. Additional DNA sequences in this sample encode the identical CDR3. The J gene is TRBJ2-1, the V gene TRBV7-9, with D possibly matching TRBD2 (5 bases). CDR3 length: 14 residues. From germline, CDR1 is SEHNR and CDR2 FQNEAQ (reference sequence). V was trimmed by 0 bases and J by 7 bases, leaving 10 bases between them. CDR3 DNA sequence: TGTGCCAGCAGCTTAGCACTAGGAGGTAATGAGCAGTTCTTC. This sequence encodes CASSLALGGNEQFF.

This clone was seen once. The CDR3 sequence is CASSGAGPETQYF. The CDR3 nucleotides read TGTGCCAGCAGTGGGGCGGGGCCGGAGACCCAGTACTTC. V usage is TRBV6-1 and J usage is TRBJ2-5, with D possibly TRBD2 on 6 matching bases. This CDR3 region has 13 residues. The germline V gene encodes CDR1 MNHNS and CDR2 SASEGT. Trimming shortened V by 4 bases and J by 5 bases, and 11 bases separated the two germline ends.

The chain carries TRBV11-2 and TRBJ1-1; D possibly corresponds to TRBD1 (5 bases). This CDR3 comprises 15 residues. V was pared by 5 bases and J by 1 base, with 14 bases between. The germline V gene has CDR1 SGHAT and CDR2 FQNNGV. The CDR3 DNA reads as TGTGCCAGCAGCCCTCCAGGGCAGGGGAACACTGAAGCTTTCTTT. Protein sequence: CASSPPGQGNTEAFF.

This chain links TRBV19 with TRBJ2-5; 10 bases match TRBD2. This CDR3 comprises 15 residues. From germline, CDR1 is LNHDA and CDR2 SQIVND (reference sequence). The trim removed 6 bases at V and 2 bases at J, leaving 6 bases unmatched. CDR3 nucleotide sequence: TGTGCCAGTAGCGTGGGACTAGCGCTTCAAGAGACCCAGTACTTC. Amino acids: CASSVGLALQETQYF.

In its sample, this clone was seen once. V and J are TRBV6-1 and TRBJ2-4, with a tentative D call TRBD1 (5 bases). The CDR3 is 15 residues long. Trimming removed 2 bases at V and 2 bases at J, with 10 bases between. Per germline, CDR1 MNHNS and CDR2 SASEGT. The CDR3 sequence is CASSEWQGSKNIQYF. CDR3 coding DNA: TGTGCCAGCAGTGAATGGCAGGGATCCAAAAACATTCAGTACTTC.

The chain carries TRBV4-1 and TRBJ1-6; TRBD1 might be the D (5 bases). V was pared by 1 base and J by 8 bases, with 6 bases between. This CDR3 region has 13 residues. Germline V CDR1 and CDR2: MGHRA, YSYEKL. The CDR3 DNA reads as TGCGCCAGCAGCCAAGTAGGGGATTCACCCCTCCACTTT. Translating it yields CASSQVGDSPLHF.

The V call is TRBV13, the J call TRBJ2-7; D not resolved. Germline-derived CDR1 and CDR2 are PRHDT and FYEKMQ (reference sequence). V was cut by 3 bases and J by 0 bases, with 3 bases left in between. The CDR3 has 12 amino acids. CDR3 DNA: TGTGCCAGCAGCTTGAGCTCCTACGAGCAGTACTTC. Encoded protein: CASSLSSYEQYF.

This chain joins TRBV5-4 and TRBJ2-3; 9 bases agree with TRBD2. CDR3 length: 15 amino acids. With 3 bases clipped from V and 2 bases from J, the junction kept 4 bases outside the gene matches. The germline V gene has CDR1 SGHNT and CDR2 YYREEE (reference sequence). The CDR3 here is CASSSGLANTDTQYF. CDR3 nucleotide sequence: TGTGCCAGCAGCTCGGGACTAGCAAACACAGATACGCAGTATTTT.

This chain uses TRBV28 with TRBJ2-1; 9 nucleotides align to TRBD2. V lost 3 bases, J lost 7 bases, and 7 bases stayed unmatched. The CDR3 runs 15 residues. Germline assignment: CDR1 MDHEN and CDR2 SYDVKM. The CDR3 coding sequence is TGTGCCAGCAGTTTCATTCTAGCGGGACTAAATGAGCAGTTCTTC. Translating gives CASSFILAGLNEQFF.

The V call is TRBV7-3, the J call TRBJ2-1; the match to TRBD2 covers 12 bases. After removal of 1 base from V and 3 bases from J, the junction contained 10 bases not matched to a gene. Germline V gene data show CDR1 as SGHTA and CDR2 as FQGTGA. This CDR3 has 19 amino acids. CDR3 region: CASSLMGGLAGGNYNEQFF. CDR3 sequence (DNA): TGTGCCAGCAGCTTAATGGGAGGGCTAGCGGGAGGGAACTACAATGAGCAGTTCTTC. The variable domain in full, with the rest retrieved from reference TRBV7-3 and TRBJ2-1, is GAGVSQTPSNKVTEKGKYVELRCDPISGHTALYWYRQSLGQGPEFLIYFQGTGAADDSGLPNDRFFAVRPEGSVSTLKIQRTERGDSAVYLCASSLMGGLAGGNYNEQFFGPGTRLTVL.

V and J are TRBV29-1 and TRBJ2-2; D may be TRBD1 (6 bases). Germline V gene lookup returns CDR1 SQVTM and CDR2 ANQGSEA. The V end was cut by 6 bases, the J end by 8 bases, with 19 bases between. The CDR3 is made up of 14 amino acids. This CDR3 reads CSVERPTGRGELFF. The CDR3 DNA reads TGCAGCGTCGAGAGACCCACAGGGCGGGGGGAGCTGTTTTTT.

The CDR3 spells CASSLSIGGGEQYF. Written as DNA, the CDR3 is TGTGCCAGCAGTTTATCCATTGGGGGGGGCGAGCAGTACTTC. V and J are TRBV27 and TRBJ2-7; 7 bases agree with TRBD2. Germline assignment: CDR1 MNHEY and CDR2 SMNVEV (reference sequence). With 0 bases clipped from V and 6 bases from J, the junction kept 5 bases outside the gene matches. The CDR3 is 14 residues long.

This clone was seen only a few times. The chain links TRBV11-3 to TRBJ2-1, with D perhaps matching TRBD2 (6 bases). Trimming cost V 5 bases and J 3 bases, with 8 bases left between them. CDR1 and CDR2 from the germline V gene are SGHNT and YENEEA. The CDR3 totals 13 residues. The CDR3 DNA reads TGTGCCAGCAGCAGCGGGCTCTACAATGAGCAGTTCTTC. As protein: CASSSGLYNEQFF.